This TCR beta chain was identified during a study of blood T cells in healthy people across ages. This clonotype showed up just a few times. With 5 bases clipped from V and 6 bases from J, the junction kept 16 bases outside the gene matches. CDR3 length: 16 amino acids. The germline CDR1 and CDR2 sequences are SGHAT and FQNNGV. Together with a sample-barcoded 5' primer, a J-beta primer mix was included in a second PCR lasting about 7 to 12 cycles. TCRdb re-derived calls from the 5' RACE reads in MiXCR, one entry per CDR3 protein. Among around 900,000 distinct CDR3 sequences, about 51% were seen once, and the ten largest hold around 21%.

The chain uses TRBV11-2 and TRBJ2-7, with 7 bases matching TRBD1. This sequence originates from a woman aged 55-75 years in good health. Specimen: blood. The CDR3 loop reads CASSHPDRVVPLEQYF. CDR3 nucleotide sequence: TGTGCCAGCAGCCACCCTGACAGGGTGGTTCCACTCGAGCAGTACTTC.